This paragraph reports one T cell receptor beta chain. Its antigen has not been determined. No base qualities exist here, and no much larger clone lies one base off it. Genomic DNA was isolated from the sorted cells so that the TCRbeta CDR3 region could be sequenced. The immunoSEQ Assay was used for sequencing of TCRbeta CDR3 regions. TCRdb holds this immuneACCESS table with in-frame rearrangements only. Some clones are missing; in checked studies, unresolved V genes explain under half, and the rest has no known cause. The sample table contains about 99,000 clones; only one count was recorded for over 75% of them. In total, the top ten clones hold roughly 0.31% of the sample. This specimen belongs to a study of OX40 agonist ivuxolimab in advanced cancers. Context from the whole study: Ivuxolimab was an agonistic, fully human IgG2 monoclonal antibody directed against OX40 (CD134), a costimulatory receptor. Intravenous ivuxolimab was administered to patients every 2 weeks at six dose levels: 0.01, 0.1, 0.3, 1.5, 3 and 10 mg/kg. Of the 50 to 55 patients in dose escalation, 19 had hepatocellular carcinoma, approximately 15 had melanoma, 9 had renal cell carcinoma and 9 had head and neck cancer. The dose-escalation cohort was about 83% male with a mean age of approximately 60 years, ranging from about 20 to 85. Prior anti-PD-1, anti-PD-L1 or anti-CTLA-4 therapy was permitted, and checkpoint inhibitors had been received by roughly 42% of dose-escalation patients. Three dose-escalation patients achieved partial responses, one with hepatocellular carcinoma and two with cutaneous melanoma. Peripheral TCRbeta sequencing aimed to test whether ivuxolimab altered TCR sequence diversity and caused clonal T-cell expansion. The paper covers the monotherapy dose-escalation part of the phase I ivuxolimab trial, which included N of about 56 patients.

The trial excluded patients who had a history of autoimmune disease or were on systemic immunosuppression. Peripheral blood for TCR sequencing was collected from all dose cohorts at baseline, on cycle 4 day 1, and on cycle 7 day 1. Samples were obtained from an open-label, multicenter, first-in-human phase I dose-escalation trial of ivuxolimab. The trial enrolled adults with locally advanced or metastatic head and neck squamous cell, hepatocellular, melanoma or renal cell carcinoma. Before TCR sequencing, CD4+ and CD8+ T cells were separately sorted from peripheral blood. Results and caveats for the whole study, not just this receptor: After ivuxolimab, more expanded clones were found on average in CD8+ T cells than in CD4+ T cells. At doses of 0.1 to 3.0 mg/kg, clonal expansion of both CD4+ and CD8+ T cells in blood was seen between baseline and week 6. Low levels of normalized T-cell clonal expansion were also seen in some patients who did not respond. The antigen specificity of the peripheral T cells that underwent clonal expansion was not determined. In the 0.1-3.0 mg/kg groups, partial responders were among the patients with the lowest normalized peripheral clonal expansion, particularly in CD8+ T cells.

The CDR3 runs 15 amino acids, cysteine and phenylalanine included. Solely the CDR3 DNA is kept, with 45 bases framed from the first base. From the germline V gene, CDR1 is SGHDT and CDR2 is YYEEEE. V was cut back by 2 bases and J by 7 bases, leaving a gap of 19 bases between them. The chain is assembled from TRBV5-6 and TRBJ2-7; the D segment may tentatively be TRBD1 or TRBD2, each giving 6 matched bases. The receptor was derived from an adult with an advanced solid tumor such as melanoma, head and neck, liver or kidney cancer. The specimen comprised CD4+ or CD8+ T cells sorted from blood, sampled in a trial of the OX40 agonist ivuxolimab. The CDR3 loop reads CASSFGGLLGGEQYF. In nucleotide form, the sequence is TGTGCCAGCAGCTTCGGAGGACTCCTAGGGGGGGAGCAGTACTTC.